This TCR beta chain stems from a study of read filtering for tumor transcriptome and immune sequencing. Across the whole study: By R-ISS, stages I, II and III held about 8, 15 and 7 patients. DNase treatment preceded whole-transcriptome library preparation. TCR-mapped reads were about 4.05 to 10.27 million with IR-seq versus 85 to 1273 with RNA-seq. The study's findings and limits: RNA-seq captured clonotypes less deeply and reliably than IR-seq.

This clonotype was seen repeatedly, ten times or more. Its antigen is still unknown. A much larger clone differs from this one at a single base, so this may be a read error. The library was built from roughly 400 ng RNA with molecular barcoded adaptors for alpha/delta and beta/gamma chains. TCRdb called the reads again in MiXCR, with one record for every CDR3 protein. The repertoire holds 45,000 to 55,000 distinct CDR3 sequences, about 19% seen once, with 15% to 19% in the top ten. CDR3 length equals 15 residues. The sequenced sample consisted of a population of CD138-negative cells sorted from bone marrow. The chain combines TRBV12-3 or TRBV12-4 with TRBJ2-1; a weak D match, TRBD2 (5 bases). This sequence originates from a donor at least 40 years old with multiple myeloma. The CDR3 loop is CASTVRGSLYNGQFF. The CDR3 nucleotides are TGTGCCAGCACCGTCCGGGGTAGCCTCTACAATGGGCAGTTCTTC.